This TCR beta chain was identified during a study of T cell repertoires in cytomegalovirus infection. As for the study in general: Researchers turned to recently identified HLA-C-restricted CMV epitopes as well as well-studied HLA-B-restricted ones. Public TCR beta signatures were indicative of both CMV infection and a matching HLA type. General study results and limits: Using cumulative public TCR beta family frequency, the authors identified those who carried CMV together with the relevant HLA. The response measured ex vivo was dominated by TCR beta clonotypes (HLA-C-restricted and CMV-specific).

On this clonotype itself: The antigen is not known.

Each CDR3 protein gets one entry after TCRdb re-called the reads with MiXCR. This sample has 28,000 or so distinct CDR3 sequences, with around 19% found just once. Trimming shortened V by 1 base and J by 6 bases, and 3 bases separated the two germline ends. This CDR3 comprises 12 residues. In germline, CDR1 is SGHTA, CDR2 FQGNSA. The material sequenced was CD8+ T cells from cultured PBMCs, taken from culture after CMV antigen stimulation. The clonotype comes from a human donor in good health (CMV status not recorded). Some clones in this sample may be carry-over from other donors' samples. The chain combines TRBV7-2 with TRBJ2-2; D not resolved. The CDR3 sequence: CASSLGSGELFF. The CDR3 region has the DNA TGTGCCAGCAGCTTAGGGTCCGGGGAGCTGTTTTTT. Combining the CDR3 with reference TRBV7-2 and TRBJ2-2 gives the whole variable domain GAGVSQSPSNKVTEKGKDVELRCDPISGHTALYWYRQSLGQGLEFLIYFQGNSAPDKSGLPSDRFSAERTGGSVSTLTIQRTQQEDSAVYLCASSLGSGELFFGEGSRLTVL.